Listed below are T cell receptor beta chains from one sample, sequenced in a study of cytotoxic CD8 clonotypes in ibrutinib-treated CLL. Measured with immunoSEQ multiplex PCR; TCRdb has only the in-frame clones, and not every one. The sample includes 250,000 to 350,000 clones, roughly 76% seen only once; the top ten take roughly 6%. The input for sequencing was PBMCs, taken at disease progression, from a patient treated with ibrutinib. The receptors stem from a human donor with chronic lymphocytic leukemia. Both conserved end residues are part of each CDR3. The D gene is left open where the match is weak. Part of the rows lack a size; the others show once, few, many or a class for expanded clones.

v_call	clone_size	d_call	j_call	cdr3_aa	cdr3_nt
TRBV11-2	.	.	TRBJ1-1	CASSSEGLMNTEAFF	TGTGCCAGCAGCTCCGAGGGGTTAATGAACACTGAAGCTTTCTTT
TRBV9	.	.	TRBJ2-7	CASSPTRDYEQYF	TGTGCCAGCAGCCCCACTAGGGACTACGAGCAGTACTTC
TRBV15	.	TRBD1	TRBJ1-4	CATSRDRDSLAKLFF	TGTGCCACCAGCAGAGACCGGGACAGTCTGGCAAAACTGTTTTTT
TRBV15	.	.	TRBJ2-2	CATNPAGSTGELFF	TGTGCCACCAACCCGGCGGGGTCCACCGGGGAGCTGTTTTTT
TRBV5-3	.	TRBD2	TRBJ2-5	CARSLSGPAGVRLFQETQYF	TGTGCCAGAAGCTTGTCTGGGCCAGCGGGAGTACGGCTTTTCCAAGAGACCCAGTACTTC
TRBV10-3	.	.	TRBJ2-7	CAISPGGDEQYF	TGTGCCATCAGTCCAGGGGGGGACGAGCAGTACTTC
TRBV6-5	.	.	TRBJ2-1	CASSPRGAYNEQFF	TGTGCCAGCAGCCCCAGGGGGGCCTACAATGAGCAGTTCTTC
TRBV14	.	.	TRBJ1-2	CASSQDRGHGYTF	TGTGCCAGCAGCCAAGACCGGGGGCATGGCTACACCTTC
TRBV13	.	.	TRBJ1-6	CASSLTTYNSPLHF	TGTGCCAGCAGCTTGACAACCTATAATTCACCCCTCCACTTT
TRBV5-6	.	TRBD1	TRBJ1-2	CASSLGTGGFGYTF	TGTGCCAGCAGCTTGGGGACAGGGGGCTTTGGCTACACCTTC
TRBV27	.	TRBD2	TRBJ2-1	CASSLTQGTSGSVF	TGTGCCAGCAGTTTAACCCAAGGGACTAGCGGCTCCGTCTTC
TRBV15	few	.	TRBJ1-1	CATSTRTGAEAFF	TGTGCCACCAGCACCAGGACGGGCGCTGAAGCTTTCTTT
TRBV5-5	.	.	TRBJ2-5	CASSSRVRGQETQYF	TGTGCCAGCAGCTCCAGGGTCCGGGGGCAGGAGACCCAGTACTTC
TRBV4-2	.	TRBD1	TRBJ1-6	CASSQTGQGVYSPLHF	TGTGCCAGCAGCCAAACGGGGCAGGGGGTTTATTCACCCCTCCACTTT
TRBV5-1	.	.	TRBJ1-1	CASKGPSPNTEAFF	TGCGCCAGCAAGGGACCATCCCCTAACACTGAAGCTTTCTTT
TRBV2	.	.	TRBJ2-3	CASSLGGPVADTQYF	TGTGCCAGCAGCTTAGGAGGGCCAGTCGCAGATACGCAGTATTTT
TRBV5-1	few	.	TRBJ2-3	CASNLLDGDTQYF	TGCGCCAGCAACCTCCTCGATGGAGATACGCAGTATTTT
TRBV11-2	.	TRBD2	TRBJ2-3	CASSSGLSFNSDTQYF	TGTGCCAGCAGCTCGGGACTATCTTTTAATTCAGATACGCAGTATTTT
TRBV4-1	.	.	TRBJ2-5	CASSQGHRTQETQYF	TGCGCCAGCAGCCAAGGGCACAGGACCCAAGAGACCCAGTACTTC
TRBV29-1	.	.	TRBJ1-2	CSVELGGNGYTF	TGCAGCGTTGAATTAGGGGGAAATGGCTACACCTTC
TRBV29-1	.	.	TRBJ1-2	CSALESGVLTNYGYTF	TGCAGCGCGCTTGAGTCAGGGGTGCTGACTAACTATGGCTACACCTTC
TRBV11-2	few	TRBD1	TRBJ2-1	CASSLWTGNEQFF	TGTGCCAGCAGCCTCTGGACAGGGAATGAGCAGTTCTTC
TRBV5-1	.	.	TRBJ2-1	CASSFFNNNEQFF	TGCGCCAGCAGCTTCTTCAATAATAATGAGCAGTTCTTC
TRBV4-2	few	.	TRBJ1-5	CASSQGAGNQPQHF	TGTGCCAGCAGCCAAGGGGCAGGTAATCAGCCCCAGCATTTT
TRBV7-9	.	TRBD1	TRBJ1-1	CASRDRPNTEAFF	TGTGCCAGCAGGGACAGGCCTAACACTGAAGCTTTCTTT
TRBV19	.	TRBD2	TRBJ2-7	CASSLAGGAYEQYF	TGTGCCAGTAGCTTAGCGGGAGGCGCCTACGAGCAGTACTTC
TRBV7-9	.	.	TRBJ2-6	CASSHMSSGANVLTF	TGTGCCAGCAGCCACATGAGCTCTGGGGCCAACGTCCTGACTTTC
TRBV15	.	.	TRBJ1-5	CATSRDWGEINQPQHF	TGTGCCACCAGCAGAGATTGGGGGGAGATCAATCAGCCCCAGCATTTT
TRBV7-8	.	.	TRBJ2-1	CASSLSSAGSGNEQFF	TGTGCCAGCAGCTTAAGCTCCGCGGGAAGCGGCAATGAGCAGTTCTTC
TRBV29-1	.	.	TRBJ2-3	CSSRTGRDTQYF	TGCAGCTCCCGGACTGGTAGAGATACGCAGTATTTT
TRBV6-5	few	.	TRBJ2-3	CASRQTSPDTQYF	TGTGCCAGCAGACAGACTAGTCCAGATACGCAGTATTTT
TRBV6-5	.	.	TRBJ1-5	CASRGERSSNQPQHF	TGTGCCAGCAGGGGTGAACGGTCAAGCAATCAGCCCCAGCATTTT
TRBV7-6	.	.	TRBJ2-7	CASSLWGGGAYEQYF	TGTGCCAGCAGCTTATGGGGCGGAGGGGCCTACGAGCAGTACTTC
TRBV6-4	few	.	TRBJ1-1	CASKKTRVNTEAFF	TGTGCCAGCAAGAAGACTCGGGTGAACACTGAAGCTTTCTTT
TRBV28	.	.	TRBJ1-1	CASSLLGGNTEAFF	TGTGCCAGCAGTTTATTGGGAGGGAACACTGAAGCTTTCTTT
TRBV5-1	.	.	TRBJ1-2	CASSLAESGHYGYTF	TGCGCCAGCAGCTTGGCCGAGTCAGGACACTATGGCTACACCTTC
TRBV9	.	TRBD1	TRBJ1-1	CASSVRQGDEAFF	TGTGCCAGCAGCGTACGACAGGGTGATGAAGCTTTCTTT
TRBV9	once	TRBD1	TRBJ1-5	CASSATGRANQPQHF	TGTGCCAGCAGCGCGACAGGGAGGGCCAATCAGCCCCAGCATTTT
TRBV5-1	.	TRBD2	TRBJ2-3	CASSLGLASTDTQYF	TGCGCCAGCAGCTTAGGACTAGCTAGCACAGATACGCAGTATTTT
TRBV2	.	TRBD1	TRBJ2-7	CASSEGTGGRPYEQYF	TGTGCCAGCAGTGAAGGGACAGGGGGCAGACCCTACGAGCAGTACTTC